This TCR beta chain was captured by sequencing in a study of CD8 T cells in Susac syndrome. The table lists this clonotype with a count of one. A quantity of roughly 0.5 to 1 ug RNA underwent reverse transcription using random hexamers. TCRdb independently ran MiXCR on the immunoSEQ multiplex PCR reads; one entry per CDR3 protein. The sample lists about 120,000 distinct CDR3 sequences, nearly 95% occurring once. V gave up 4 bases and J gave up 5 bases, with 11 bases separating them. The germline gives CDR1 MGHDK, CDR2 SYGVNS. This CDR3 contains 14 residues. The specimen sequenced was CD4+ T cells from PBMCs. V gene TRBV25-1 combines with J gene TRBJ2-2; D possibly corresponds to TRBD2 (5 bases). The clonotype originates from a human donor in good health. The CDR3 DNA sequence: TGTGCCAGCAGTGGCCGGAGGAGGACCGGGGAGCTGTTTTTT. This codes for CASSGRRRTGELFF.